These 27 T cell receptor beta chains share one sample of origin, sequenced in a study of OX40 agonist ivuxolimab in advanced cancers. Generated by immunoSEQ multiplex PCR, the TCRdb table keeps only in-frame clones and is missing some. Of tens of thousands of clones listed, approximately 90% are singletons. The sample consisted of CD4+ or CD8+ T cells sorted from blood, taken in a trial of the OX40 agonist ivuxolimab. These receptors were taken from an adult with an advanced solid tumor such as melanoma, head and neck, liver or kidney cancer.

V and J are TRBV6-1 and TRBJ2-7; D is ambiguous. This CDR3 contains 14 residues. The germline V gene has CDR1 MNHNS and CDR2 SASEGT. Trimming took off 10 bases at V and 0 bases at J, with 16 bases between the two ends. CDR3 nucleotide sequence: TGTGCCACCACCGAGGTGATAAGCTCCTACGAGCAGTACTTC. Its protein is CATTEVISSYEQYF.

The rearrangement joins TRBV28 to TRBJ2-7; D not resolved. Trimming took off 6 bases at V and 3 bases at J, with 15 bases between the two ends. Germline V gives CDR1 MDHEN, CDR2 SYDVKM. The CDR3 loop spans 14 amino acids. CDR3 sequence: CASSSPRQVYEQYF. In DNA, the CDR3 is TGTGCCAGCAGCTCCCCCCGACAAGTCTACGAGCAGTACTTC.

The rearrangement links TRBV19 to TRBJ2-6; the D call may be TRBD1 or TRBD2 (5 bases each). V was cut by 7 bases and J by 2 bases, with 12 bases left in between. From germline, CDR1 is LNHDA and CDR2 SQIVND (reference sequence). CDR3 length: 15 amino acids. The CDR3 loop is CASNLWGTGANVLTF. The CDR3 bases are TGTGCCAGTAATCTTTGGGGGACTGGGGCCAACGTCCTGACTTTC.

The V gene is TRBV27, the J gene TRBJ2-2; D may match TRBD1 or TRBD2 (6 bases each). The V gene's germline CDR1 is MNHEY and CDR2 SMNVEV (reference sequence). The CDR3 extends over 15 amino acids. V gave up 4 bases and J gave up 8 bases, with 17 bases separating them. CDR3 sequence reads: CASSSLGGGRGELFF. For the CDR3, the DNA is TGTGCCAGCAGTTCCCTTGGAGGGGGACGGGGGGAGCTGTTTTTT.

V usage is TRBV5-4 and J usage is TRBJ2-7, with 7 bases fitting TRBD2. V shed 2 bases, J shed 3 bases, and the junction held 5 bases outside the gene matches. Germline loops: CDR1 SGHNT, CDR2 YYREEE (reference sequence). The CDR3 consists of 14 residues. The CDR3 region has the DNA TGTGCCAGCAGCTTCGCGGGAGTCATCTACGAGCAGTACTTC. This codes for CASSFAGVIYEQYF.

The gene calls are TRBV20-1 and TRBJ2-2; D not certain. Trimming pared 5 bases from V and 4 bases from J, leaving 5 bases between. The CDR3 contains 11 residues. Germline CDR1 reads DFQATT; CDR2 reads SNEGSKA (reference sequence). This CDR3 is CSALSTGELFF. Written as DNA, the CDR3 is TGCAGTGCTCTGAGCACCGGGGAGCTGTTTTTT.

The chain recombines TRBV6-5 with TRBJ2-3, with D possibly being TRBD1 (5 bases). The V end lost 7 bases, the J end lost 1 base, and 15 bases lay between the germline ends. CDR3 length equals 15 residues. CDR1 MNHEY and CDR2 SVGAGI come from the germline V gene. This chain's CDR3 is CASIPLQGGTDTQYF. DNA for the CDR3: TGTGCCAGCATTCCTCTGCAGGGTGGCACAGATACGCAGTATTTT.

This clone was detected only once. The DNA of the CDR3 is TGTGCCAGCAGCCGTGCGCGGGGGGCGGAACAGCCCCAGCATTTT. Protein: CASSRARGAEQPQHF. The chain carries TRBV5-8 and TRBJ1-5; tentative D call: TRBD1 (6 bases). V lost 4 bases and J lost 7, with 18 bases in between. Germline CDR1 reads SGHTS; CDR2 reads YDEGEE. The CDR3 is 15 residues long.

The rearrangement links TRBV5-1 to TRBJ1-3, with D possibly being TRBD1 (6 bases). The germline V gene has CDR1 SGHRS and CDR2 YFSETQ. The CDR3 is 16 amino acids. V lost 0 bases and J 0 bases, leaving 10 bases between the germline ends. The CDR3 DNA sequence: TGCGCCAGCAGCTTGGTTGGGGGGCTCTCTGGAAACACCATATATTTT. Translation: CASSLVGGLSGNTIYF.

The V gene is TRBV6-5, the J gene TRBJ1-6; no reliable D call. Trimming stripped 5 bases from V and 17 bases from J, with 13 bases between. This CDR3 is 11 amino acids long. CDR1 is MNHEY and CDR2 is SVGAGI in the germline V gene. CDR3 DNA sequence: TGTGCCAGCAGTATACCGGGATTAGTCCACTTT. Its translation: CASSIPGLVHF.

This chain links TRBV27 with TRBJ2-7; a weak D match, TRBD2 (6 bases). V was trimmed by 4 bases and J by 2 bases, leaving 12 bases between them. Per the germline V gene, CDR1 is MNHEY and CDR2 is SMNVEV (reference sequence). This CDR3 has 14 amino acids. The DNA of the CDR3 is TGTGCCAGCAGTTGGAACGGGGGTACCTACGAGCAGTACTTC. It yields the protein CASSWNGGTYEQYF.

The V gene is TRBV7-9, the J gene TRBJ2-7; TRBD1 is a possible D gene (5 bases). With 2 bases removed from V and 4 bases from J, the gap between germline ends came to 12 bases. The CDR3 consists of 14 residues. Germline lookup yields CDR1 SEHNR and CDR2 FQNEAQ (reference sequence). The CDR3 DNA is TGTGCCAGCAGCTTACCAGGGATGGGATACGAGCAGTACTTC. Protein product: CASSLPGMGYEQYF.

This clone was counted a single time. The CDR3 coding sequence is TGTGCCAGCAGTCCCTCAAGCGAGCAGTACTTC. It codes for CASSPSSEQYF. The chain uses TRBV2 and TRBJ2-7; no reliable D call. V was shortened by 5 bases and J by 6 bases, with 8 bases between the two germline ends. The CDR3 has 11 amino acids. CDR1 SNHLY and CDR2 FYNNEI come from the germline V gene.

V is TRBV29-1 and J is TRBJ1-2, with TRBD1 matching over 10 bases. Germline CDR1 and CDR2: SQVTM and ANQGSEA. Germline trimming cut 3 bases from V and 8 bases from J; bases unmatched to any gene: 3. The CDR3 sequence is 12 residues long. CDR3 in DNA: TGCAGCGTTGACGGGACAGGGGAAGGCTACACCTTC. This gives the protein CSVDGTGEGYTF.

The chain joins TRBV11-1 to TRBJ2-1; 15 nucleotides line up with TRBD2. CDR1 SGHAT and CDR2 FQDESV come from the germline V gene (reference sequence). The V gene end was trimmed by 1 base and the J gene end by 9 bases; junction bases not matched to a gene: 4. This CDR3 spans 16 amino acids. The CDR3 bases are TGTGCCAGCAGCTTAGGGACTAGCGGGAGGGTTGGTGAGCAGTTCTTC. It encodes CASSLGTSGRVGEQFF.

This clone was picked up one time. The rearrangement joins TRBV15 to TRBJ1-5; a weak D match, TRBD1 (6 bases). The CDR3 loop spans 18 amino acids. The V gene's germline CDR1 is LNHNV and CDR2 YYDKDF (reference sequence). Trimming shortened V by 1 base and J by 0 bases, and 16 bases separated the two germline ends. The CDR3 loop is CATSRVRKGHLSNQPQHF. The CDR3 DNA is TGTGCCACCAGCAGAGTACGAAAGGGACATCTTAGCAATCAGCCCCAGCATTTT.

The rearrangement joins TRBV9 to TRBJ2-1; D possibly corresponds to TRBD1 (5 bases). Between the trimmed V and J ends, which lost 0 bases and 6 bases, there was a span of 13 bases. The CDR3 consists of 15 residues. Germline V CDR1 and CDR2: SGDLS, YYNGEE. CDR3 DNA: TGTGCCAGCAGCGTAGAAGGGGTGGATAGCAATGAGCAGTTCTTC. It yields the protein CASSVEGVDSNEQFF.

The rearrangement links TRBV7-9 to TRBJ1-2; TRBD1 might be the D (5 bases). CDR1 is SEHNR, CDR2 FQNEAQ, per germline (reference sequence). The V and J ends lost 1 base and 7 bases respectively, with 16 bases between them. The length of the CDR3 is 15 residues. In nucleotides, the CDR3 is TGTGCCAGCAGCTTAGTTGGCAGGGCCACCTGTGGCTACACCTTC. Its protein is CASSLVGRATCGYTF.

The V call is TRBV7-9, the J call TRBJ2-5, with D possibly matching TRBD1 (6 bases). V was clipped by 5 bases and J by 7 bases, with 20 bases between them. CDR1 and CDR2 (germline): SEHNR, FQNEAQ (reference sequence). The CDR3 totals 15 residues. CDR3 bases: TGTGCCAGCAGCCCGGGACACGGCCGCGATTGGACCCAGTACTTC. Amino acids: CASSPGHGRDWTQYF.

The gene calls are TRBV27 and TRBJ1-2, with 7 nucleotides matching TRBD1. The CDR3 consists of 15 residues. Germline CDR1 and CDR2: MNHEY and SMNVEV (reference sequence). Trimming at V came to 3 bases and at J to 4 bases, leaving 8 bases not matched to a gene. Here the CDR3 DNA reads TGTGCCAGCAGTTTCGGACAGGACACTTTCTATGGCTACACCTTC. This sequence encodes CASSFGQDTFYGYTF.

The CDR3 protein is CASSPRTGELFF. The CDR3 DNA is TGTGCCAGCTCACCTCGGACCGGGGAGCTGTTTTTT. V and J are TRBV18 and TRBJ2-2; D is unresolved. Trimming pared 3 bases from V and 5 bases from J, leaving 4 bases between. CDR3 size: 12 residues. In germline, CDR1 is KGHSH, CDR2 LQKENI.

The rearrangement links TRBV7-9 to TRBJ2-5, with D possibly being TRBD2 (6 bases). The CDR3 is 14 amino acids. Trimming took 2 bases from V and 5 from J, leaving 12 bases between them. Per the germline V gene, CDR1 is SEHNR and CDR2 is FQNEAQ (reference sequence). The CDR3 DNA sequence: TGTGCCAGCAGCTTAACCACGGCGGGGGAGACCCAGTACTTC. Translation gives CASSLTTAGETQYF.

The chain is built from TRBV5-4 and TRBJ2-1; 8 positions agree with TRBD2. The CDR3 spans 15 residues. Germline trimming cut 2 bases from V and 1 base from J; bases unmatched to any gene: 2. Germline V lookup: CDR1 SGHNT, CDR2 YYREEE (reference sequence). The CDR3 bases are TGTGCCAGCAGCTTTCGGGGGGGGTCCTACAATGAGCAGTTCTTC. Its translation is CASSFRGGSYNEQFF.

The rearrangement uses TRBV13 and TRBJ2-7; a possible D gene is TRBD2 (5 bases). V lost 2 bases and J 4 bases, leaving 9 bases between the germline ends. Germline CDR1 is PRHDT and CDR2 is FYEKMQ (reference sequence). The CDR3 is 13 amino acids. CDR3 residues: CASSLTGIYEQYF. Written as DNA, the CDR3 is TGTGCCAGCAGCTTAACGGGAATTTACGAGCAGTACTTC.

The chain links TRBV30 to TRBJ1-1, with TRBD1 as a possible D gene (6 bases). The CDR3 totals 13 residues. Germline V gives CDR1 GTSNPN, CDR2 SVGIG (reference sequence). The germline V and J ends were trimmed by 1 base and 3 bases, with 9 bases remaining between them. CDR3: CAWSAGDYTEAFF. CDR3 DNA: TGTGCCTGGAGTGCAGGGGATTACACTGAAGCTTTCTTT.

This chain links TRBV7-6 with TRBJ1-5, with a weak D call TRBD1 (5 bases). This CDR3 contains 13 residues. Germline loops: CDR1 SGHVS, CDR2 FNYEAQ. V was cut by 1 base and J by 7 bases, with 8 bases left in between. CDR3 residues: CASSLEGRQPQHF. The DNA for the CDR3 is TGTGCCAGCAGCTTAGAGGGGAGACAGCCCCAGCATTTT.

The chain has TRBV7-9 and TRBJ1-2; D gene ambiguous. V shed 1 base and J shed 5 bases, with 14 bases lying between them. Germline assignment: CDR1 SEHNR and CDR2 FQNEAQ (reference sequence). The CDR3 loop spans 15 amino acids. In nucleotides, the CDR3 is TGTGCCAGCAGCTTAGATGAGGGTACGGAGTATGGCTACACCTTC. Its protein is CASSLDEGTEYGYTF.